This T cell receptor beta chain derives from a study of cytomegalovirus exposure and HLA in healthy donors (dated by TCRdb to about 2017). Regarding the complete study: The 500 to 700 repertoires of the first cohort and the approximately 130 validation repertoires were produced on the same platform, according to a later analysis. To predict cytomegalovirus infection status, the study combined high-throughput TCR immunosequencing, statistical association of individual TCRs with disease status, and machine learning. Besides the first cohort of approximately 710 subjects, a separate validation cohort made up of over 100 different subjects was used. The study aimed to test whether cataloging public T cell receptors could reveal signatures of past pathogen exposure. Beyond this particular receptor, the publication reports: In vitro tests confirmed that a few of the cytomegalovirus-associated TCR beta chains recognize cytomegalovirus antigens. A total of roughly 160 TCR beta chains were listed by the study as associated with cytomegalovirus. Most TCR sequences were seen in very few donors, while some public TCRs were found in many individuals. A later analysis found that TCRs clustered in the first cohort also tended to co-occur in the 130 or so validation repertoires, with more than 90% of cluster scores above 0. It was suggested by the authors that the approach could potentially be generalized to other disease states and immunological phenotypes. The validation cohort had no HLA typing available for a later analysis, so co-occurrence within that cohort was assessed over all 130 or so repertoires. The classifier was reported to diagnose cytomegalovirus status with high specificity and sensitivity in both the original cohort and the validation cohort.

Cut back by 2 bases and 0 bases, the V and J ends lie 17 bases apart. Its CDR3 holds 18 amino acids, cysteine through phenylalanine. Just CDR3 DNA is preserved here, 54 bases in frame from base 1. As encoded in the germline V gene (reference sequence), CDR1 is MNHEY while CDR2 is SMNVEV. The donors belonged to the validation cohort of over a hundred subjects, which was separate from the approximately 700-subject first cohort. The library was made by the immunoSEQ multiplex PCR assay. The published analysis was carried out like this. A statistical classification framework was built to diagnose cytomegalovirus status from the catalog of TCR beta chain sequences. The table comes from immuneACCESS by way of TCRdb, which keeps in-frame sequences with V and J called. Part of the clones is missing from these tables; in studies checked, under half for an unresolved V gene and the rest for unknown reasons. D and trimming were read from the DNA, whereas the V and J calls and clone size are those reported in that table. The sample table contains fewer than 150,000 clones; only one count was recorded for 80% to 90% of them. Around 8% of the sample comes from the top ten.

As concerns this clone: Its cognate antigen has yet to be identified. Base qualities are not provided; no much larger clone lies one nucleotide away.

The material sequenced was PBMCs. Here the chain combines TRBV27 and TRBJ1-3, and TRBD1 may be the D gene, going by 5 matching bases. This sequence originates from a woman in her late teens or twenties in good health and CMV-seropositive. The nucleotides read TGTGCCAGCAGTTTAAGGGGTCTGGCAGGCCGCTCTGGAAACACCATATATTTT. Its coded protein is CASSLRGLAGRSGNTIYF.